The entry below describes one T cell receptor (beta chain). Its recognized antigen is unknown. No qualities accompany the bases; no much larger clone lies one base away. The library was built by means of the immunoSEQ multiplex PCR assay. In TCRdb, the immuneACCESS table is reduced to in-frame sequences with V and J assigned. These tables do not hold every clone; where another copy was compared, an unresolved V gene accounts for under half, and the others remain unexplained. Recorded for this sample are roughly 98,000 clones; 82% of them occurred a single time. The ten largest clonotypes hold over 7.5% of the sample. This specimen comes from a study of control samples from healthy donors and cancer patients (dated by TCRdb to 2018 to 2021). Counted from cysteine to phenylalanine, this CDR3 has 16 amino acids. The CDR3 DNA has 48 bases and is translated from base 1. Per the germline V gene (reference sequence), SGHKS is the CDR1 and YYEKEE is the CDR2. Compared with germline, V lacks 4 bases and J lacks 7 bases; bases without a gene match: 15.

The rearrangement combines TRBV5-5 with TRBJ2-7; 9 of the junction bases match TRBD1. Sequenced: blood. The source is a woman aged 55-75 years in good health. The bases read TGTGCCAGCAGCGGGCTTCCTACAGGGGGCCTTAGGGAGCAGTACTTC. Its protein is CASSGLPTGGLREQYF.